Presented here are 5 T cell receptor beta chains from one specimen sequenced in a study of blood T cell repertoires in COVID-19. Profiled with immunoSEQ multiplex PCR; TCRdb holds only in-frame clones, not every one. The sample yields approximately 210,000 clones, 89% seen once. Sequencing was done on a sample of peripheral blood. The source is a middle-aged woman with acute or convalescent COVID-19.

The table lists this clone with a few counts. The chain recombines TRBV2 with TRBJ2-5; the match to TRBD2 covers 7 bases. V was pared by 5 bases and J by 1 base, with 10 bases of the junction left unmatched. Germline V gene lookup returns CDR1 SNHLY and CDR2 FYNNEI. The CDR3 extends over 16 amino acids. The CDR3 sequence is CASSTSGASPQETQYF. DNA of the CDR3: TGTGCCAGCAGTACGAGCGGGGCGTCACCCCAAGAGACCCAGTACTTC.

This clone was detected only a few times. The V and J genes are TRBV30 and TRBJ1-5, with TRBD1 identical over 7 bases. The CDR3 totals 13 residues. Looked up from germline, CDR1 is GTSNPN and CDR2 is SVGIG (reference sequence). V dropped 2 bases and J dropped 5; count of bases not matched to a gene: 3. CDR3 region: CAWSTQGDQPQHF. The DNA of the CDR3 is TGTGCCTGGAGTACTCAGGGGGATCAGCCCCAGCATTTT.

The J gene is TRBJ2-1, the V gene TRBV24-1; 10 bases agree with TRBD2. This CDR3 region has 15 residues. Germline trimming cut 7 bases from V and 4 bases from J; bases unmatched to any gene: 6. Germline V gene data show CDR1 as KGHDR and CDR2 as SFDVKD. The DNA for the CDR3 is TGTGCCACCAGGGGGAGCGGGGGGGTTTACAATGAGCAGTTCTTC. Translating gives CATRGSGGVYNEQFF.

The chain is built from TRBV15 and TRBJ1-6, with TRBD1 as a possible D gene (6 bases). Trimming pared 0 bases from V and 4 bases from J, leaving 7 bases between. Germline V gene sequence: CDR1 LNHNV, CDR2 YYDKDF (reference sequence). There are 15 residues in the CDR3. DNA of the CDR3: TGTGCCACCAGCAGAGACGGACAGTATAATTCACCCCTCCACTTT. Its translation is CATSRDGQYNSPLHF.

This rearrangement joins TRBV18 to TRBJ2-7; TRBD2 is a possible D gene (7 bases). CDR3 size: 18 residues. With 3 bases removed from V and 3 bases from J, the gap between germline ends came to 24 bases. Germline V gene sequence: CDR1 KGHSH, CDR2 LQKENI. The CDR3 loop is CASSPDQGLRGLYYEQYV. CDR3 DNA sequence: TGTGCCAGCTCACCTGACCAGGGGTTGCGGGGGCTGTACTACGAGCAGTACGTC.